The next 25 T cell receptor beta chains were all read from a single sample in a study of T cells after yellow fever vaccination. TCRdb re-analysed the 5' RACE reads in MiXCR, keeping a single row per CDR3 protein. The table has 610,000 or so distinct CDR3 sequences, roughly 12% seen once; the top ten hold about 16%. The sample was PBMCs, taken on the day of the yellow fever booster vaccination. Receptors were obtained from a man aged 25 to 45 who received the YFV17D yellow fever vaccine.

This clonotype was seen more than once but under ten times. The chain uses TRBV20-1 and TRBJ2-1; D ambiguous. V shed 6 bases and J shed 0 bases, with 15 bases lying between them. Per the germline V gene, CDR1 is DFQATT and CDR2 is SNEGSKA (reference sequence). The CDR3 is made up of 15 amino acids. This CDR3 reads CSALTMVSSYNEQFF. Here the CDR3 DNA reads TGCAGTGCCCTAACGATGGTTAGCTCCTACAATGAGCAGTTCTTC.

The CDR3 here is CASSRDSKAGTGELFF. The CDR3 bases are TGTGCCAGCAGCAGGGACTCGAAAGCGGGCACCGGGGAGCTGTTTTTT. The rearrangement joins TRBV5-4 to TRBJ2-2, with D perhaps matching TRBD2 (6 bases). The CDR3 loop spans 16 amino acids. Germline V lookup: CDR1 SGHNT, CDR2 YYREEE (reference sequence). V shed 4 bases and J shed 4 bases, with 17 bases lying between them.

The CDR3, as DNA: TGTGCCAGCAGCGTCGACAGGGGGACAGATACGCAGTATTTT. Encoded protein: CASSVDRGTDTQYF. This sequence joins TRBV7-2 and TRBJ2-3, with 9 bases lining up with TRBD1. The CDR3 runs 14 residues. The trim removed 5 bases at V and 3 bases at J, leaving 3 bases unmatched. From germline, CDR1 is SGHTA and CDR2 FQGNSA. Full variable domain (outside the CDR3, taken from reference TRBV7-2 and TRBJ2-3): GAGVSQSPSNKVTEKGKDVELRCDPISGHTALYWYRQSLGQGLEFLIYFQGNSAPDKSGLPSDRFSAERTGGSVSTLTIQRTQQEDSAVYLCASSVDRGTDTQYFGPGTRLTVL.

J is TRBJ1-2 and V is TRBV9; 7 bases map to TRBD1. The CDR3 runs to 15 residues. CDR1 and CDR2 (germline): SGDLS, YYNGEE. The V gene end was trimmed by 3 bases and the J gene end by 8 bases; junction bases not matched to a gene: 13. Here the CDR3 DNA reads TGTGCCAGCAGCGGGACCGGGACAGACGCCTCAGGCTACACCTTC. Encoded protein: CASSGTGTDASGYTF.

This clonotype has a count of ten or more. This chain uses TRBV27 with TRBJ2-3; D tentatively reads TRBD1 or TRBD2 (5 bases each). Per germline, CDR1 MNHEY and CDR2 SMNVEV (reference sequence). The CDR3 covers 18 residues. V shed 0 bases and J shed 1 base, with 17 bases lying between them. The CDR3 loop is CASSLSPHGAVGTDTQYF. The CDR3 nucleotides read TGTGCCAGCAGTTTATCTCCTCACGGGGCTGTTGGCACAGATACGCAGTATTTT.

The chain couples TRBV20-1 to TRBJ2-7; D tentatively reads TRBD1 or TRBD2 (6 bases each). Trimming cost V 1 base and J 12 bases, with 16 bases left between them. Germline V lookup: CDR1 DFQATT, CDR2 SNEGSKA (reference sequence). The CDR3 runs to 12 residues. This CDR3 is CSARAGGDKGYF. The DNA of the CDR3 is TGCAGTGCTAGAGCAGGCGGGGACAAAGGGTACTTC.

J is TRBJ1-5 and V is TRBV19; D gene uncertain. The CDR3 runs to 15 residues. Germline-derived CDR1 and CDR2 are LNHDA and SQIVND (reference sequence). V gave up 9 bases and J gave up 7 bases, with 22 bases separating them. CDR3: CASTTVGRNRQPQHF. CDR3 nucleotides: TGTGCCAGCACAACCGTCGGCCGAAACCGGCAGCCCCAGCATTTT. Based on the CDR3 plus reference TRBV19 and TRBJ1-5, the full variable domain is DGGITQSPKYLFRKEGQNVTLSCEQNLNHDAMYWYRQDPGQGLRLIYYSQIVNDFQKGDIAEGYSVSREKKESFPLTVTSAQKNPTAFYLCASTTVGRNRQPQHFGDGTRLSIL.

This clonotype was recorded a few times. The J gene is TRBJ2-7, the V gene TRBV11-1, with TRBD2 as a possible D gene (5 bases). This CDR3 has 14 residues. Germline V lookup: CDR1 SGHAT, CDR2 FQDESV (reference sequence). V was pared by 5 bases and J by 2 bases, with 13 bases between. CDR3 sequence: CASSRSEGTYEQYF. DNA of the CDR3: TGTGCCAGCAGCAGATCTGAGGGAACCTACGAGCAGTACTTC. Looking up the rest from reference TRBV11-1 and TRBJ2-7 gives the full variable domain: EAEVAQSPRYKITEKSQAVAFWCDPISGHATLYWYRQILGQGPELLVQFQDESVVDDSQLPKDRFSAERLKGVDSTLKIQPAELGDSAMYLCASSRSEGTYEQYFGPGTRLTVT.

This clonotype was picked up many times. The chain uses TRBV5-5 and TRBJ2-1, with D possibly matching TRBD2 (5 bases). V shed 4 bases and J shed 10 bases, with 21 bases lying between them. The CDR3 length is 15 residues. The V gene's germline CDR1 is SGHKS and CDR2 YYEKEE (reference sequence). DNA of the CDR3: TGTGCCAGCAGCCTGCAGGCTAGCCCAGAACTGGAGCAGTTCTTC. Its translation is CASSLQASPELEQFF.

This chain joins TRBV20-1 and TRBJ2-1; the D call may be TRBD1 or TRBD2 (5 bases each). V lost 3 bases and J lost 7, with 22 bases in between. Looked up from germline, CDR1 is DFQATT and CDR2 is SNEGSKA (reference sequence). The CDR3 contains 16 residues. The CDR3 DNA sequence: TGCAGTGCTAGGGGGGAAGGCCTCTCGAGTTGGAATGAGCAGTTCTTC. Amino acid sequence: CSARGEGLSSWNEQFF.

This clonotype was seen a handful of times. The gene calls are TRBV6-5 and TRBJ2-2; no clear D. Germline V gene sequence: CDR1 MNHEY, CDR2 SVGAGI. Trimming cost V 10 bases and J 7 bases, with 10 bases left between them. This CDR3 region has 11 residues. Written as DNA, the CDR3 is TGTGCCACCAGCCAAGGCGGGGAGCTGTTTTTT. Protein sequence: CATSQGGELFF.

This clonotype was detected only a few times. The rearrangement uses TRBV7-3 and TRBJ2-1; 7 nucleotides line up with TRBD2. The V gene's germline CDR1 is SGHTA and CDR2 FQGTGA. With V trimmed by 4 bases and J by 6 bases, 6 bases remained unmatched. This CDR3 comprises 14 residues. The CDR3, as DNA: TGTGCCAGCAGCTCCGGACGGACTAGCAATGAGCAGTTCTTC. As protein: CASSSGRTSNEQFF.

This clonotype was counted only a few times. V and J are TRBV4-3 and TRBJ2-7; D not certain. Germline V gene lookup returns CDR1 LGHNA and CDR2 YSLEER. V lost 0 bases and J 4 bases, leaving 10 bases between the germline ends. The CDR3 extends over 14 amino acids. DNA of the CDR3: TGCGCCAGCAGCCAAGATCTGCAGCTGTACGAGCAGTACTTC. Residues: CASSQDLQLYEQYF.

This chain uses TRBV15 with TRBJ2-3; 7 positions match TRBD2. Germline-derived CDR1 and CDR2 are LNHNV and YYDKDF (reference sequence). The CDR3 is 12 amino acids. J gave up 4 bases and V 5 bases, and 0 bases lay outside the gene matches. CDR3 sequence (DNA): TGTGCCACCAGCCTAGCGGCAGATACGCAGTATTTT. Translation: CATSLAADTQYF.

This clonotype has a handful of counts. The rearrangement links TRBV7-9 to TRBJ2-1; 7 bases align to TRBD2. Germline loops: CDR1 SEHNR, CDR2 FQNEAQ (reference sequence). V shed 5 bases and J 8 bases; nucleotides not matched to a gene: 12. The CDR3 has 15 amino acids. CDR3 region: CASSPLGGSTDEQFF. CDR3 nucleotide sequence: TGTGCCAGCAGCCCGCTGGGCGGGAGTACGGATGAGCAGTTCTTC.

This clonotype was counted between two and nine times. The V and J genes are TRBV6-1 and TRBJ2-1; 10 nucleotides agree with TRBD2. This CDR3 has 15 amino acids. V lost 10 bases to trimming and J lost 0 bases; unmatched junction nucleotides: 6. In germline, CDR1 is MNHNS, CDR2 SASEGT. The CDR3 nucleotides are TGTGCCACCAATCCTAGCGGGAGCTCCTACAATGAGCAGTTCTTC. Protein: CATNPSGSSYNEQFF.

This clonotype was counted at least ten times. The V gene is TRBV4-3, the J gene TRBJ1-5; no reliable D call. Germline assignment: CDR1 LGHNA and CDR2 YSLEER. The CDR3 loop spans 14 amino acids. Trimming pared 1 base from V and 7 bases from J, leaving 11 bases between. As DNA, the CDR3 is TGCGCCAGCAGCCAAGTTTTCGGGAGCCAGCCCCAGCATTTT. This sequence encodes CASSQVFGSQPQHF.

In this sample, this clonotype turned up a few times. This chain connects TRBV7-2 to TRBJ2-1, with D unclear. The germline CDR1 and CDR2 sequences are SGHTA and FQGNSA. This CDR3 is built from 16 residues. Trimming shortened V by 1 base and J by 7 bases, and 17 bases separated the two germline ends. The CDR3 DNA sequence: TGTGCCAGCAGCTTAGTTGCCCCCCCAAGAGTTAATGAGCAGTTCTTC. It is translated as CASSLVAPPRVNEQFF.

In this sample, this clonotype turned up a few times. The CDR3 DNA follows: TGTGCCAGCAGCTTCCCTGGAAGTACGCAGTATTTT. The encoded protein is CASSFPGSTQYF. The rearrangement links TRBV7-2 to TRBJ2-3, with unresolved D. Per germline, CDR1 SGHTA and CDR2 FQGNSA. The CDR3 totals 12 residues. V was clipped by 3 bases and J by 8 bases, with 9 bases between them. Full variable domain (rest looked up from reference TRBV7-2 and TRBJ2-3): GAGVSQSPSNKVTEKGKDVELRCDPISGHTALYWYRQSLGQGLEFLIYFQGNSAPDKSGLPSDRFSAERTGGSVSTLTIQRTQQEDSAVYLCASSFPGSTQYFGPGTRLTVL.

V and J are TRBV12-3 or TRBV12-4 and TRBJ2-1; 10 bases are a match to TRBD2. This CDR3 comprises 13 residues. The V segment lost 7 bases and the J segment 13 bases; nucleotides outside the gene matches: 10. The DNA for the CDR3 is TGTGCCAGCACCCCTTCTGGGACTAGCGTCCAGTTCTTC. Its protein product is CASTPSGTSVQFF.

This chain uses TRBV12-3 or TRBV12-4 with TRBJ2-7; TRBD2 agrees at 11 bases. The CDR3 length is 16 residues. V shed 5 bases, J shed 1 base, and the junction held 7 bases outside the gene matches. CDR3 in amino acids: CASSAVGTSGSYEQYF. The CDR3 coding sequence is TGTGCCAGCAGTGCGGTTGGGACTAGCGGATCCTACGAGCAGTACTTC.

This clonotype was seen a handful of times. This sequence joins TRBV19 and TRBJ2-7; D gene uncertain. CDR3 length: 13 residues. With 3 bases removed from V and 6 bases from J, the gap between germline ends came to 12 bases. Per the germline V gene, CDR1 is LNHDA and CDR2 is SQIVND (reference sequence). As DNA, the CDR3 is TGTGCCAGTAGTATGTTAGGGCGGAGCGAGCAGTACTTC. It encodes CASSMLGRSEQYF.

The chain uses TRBV27 and TRBJ2-3, with 16 bases lining up with TRBD2. From germline, CDR1 is MNHEY and CDR2 SMNVEV (reference sequence). This CDR3 is built from 15 residues. Unmatched junction bases numbered 10, after V lost 10 bases and J lost 9 bases. CDR3 loop: CATTGLAGGMGTQYF. CDR3 nucleotides: TGTGCCACCACGGGACTAGCGGGGGGGATGGGCACGCAGTATTTT.

Only a few counts were recorded for this clonotype. The chain is built from TRBV2 and TRBJ2-1; weak D call: TRBD2 (6 bases). The germline V and J ends were trimmed by 6 bases and 2 bases, with 14 bases remaining between them. Germline V lookup: CDR1 SNHLY, CDR2 FYNNEI. The CDR3 runs 15 residues. This CDR3 is CASRRRGVTYNEQFF. CDR3 DNA: TGTGCCAGCAGAAGGCGCGGGGTGACCTACAATGAGCAGTTCTTC.

This clonotype was found many times. The chain is built from TRBV12-3 or TRBV12-4 and TRBJ2-5; 8 bases are shared with TRBD2. The trim removed 3 bases at V and 5 bases at J, leaving 8 bases unmatched. This CDR3 comprises 15 residues. The CDR3 DNA reads as TGTGCCAGCAGTTTTAGGCTGACTAGCGATGAGACCCAGTACTTC. It is translated as CASSFRLTSDETQYF.